The rows below give T cell receptor beta chains drawn from one sample of a study of human T cells and chemical hapten exposure. One entry per CDR3 protein results from TCRdb running MiXCR on the RACE reads. Counted here are fewer than 350,000 distinct CDR3 sequences, around 7.3% occurring once; the ten biggest clones make up 0.9% to 1.5%. The sample here was whole blood, taken in connection with sensitization to the hapten diphenylcyclopropenone (DPC). These receptors came from a man aged 18 to 29 with alopecia areata. Some clones in this sample may be carry-over from other donors' samples. The conserved cysteine and the conserved F or W are not part of the CDR3 here.

cdr3_aa j_call v_call
ASSSPTGGLRDTQY TRBJ2-3 TRBV28
ASSEWGGTEAF TRBJ1-1 TRBV25-1
ASSEGRSAF TRBJ1-1 TRBV27
SARDRLAGNTGELF TRBJ2-2 TRBV20-1
ASSLRQYGYT TRBJ1-2 TRBV12-3/TRBV12-4
ASGLVPGQASYGYT TRBJ1-2 TRBV12-5
ATSRAPSSGYT TRBJ1-2 TRBV15
SARDQGANLGEAF TRBJ1-1 TRBV20-1
ASKSTASTDTQY TRBJ2-3 TRBV2
ASSLNRGSAEAF TRBJ1-1 TRBV5-1
ATLGSREINTEAF TRBJ1-1 TRBV15
ASSYRTGGSNYGYT TRBJ1-2 TRBV6-6
ASSLVGAGYT TRBJ1-2 TRBV11-2
ASSYSGGRSEQY TRBJ2-7 TRBV6-2/TRBV6-3
ASSQDAGTGTDTQY TRBJ2-3 TRBV4-2
ATTGLNTGELF TRBJ2-2 TRBV10-2
ASSLTQGRGDTQY TRBJ2-3 TRBV12-3/TRBV12-4
ASSFLPGQRNSPLH TRBJ1-6 TRBV11-2
ASSLSEGMRSPLH TRBJ1-6 TRBV27
ASNREAGELF TRBJ2-2 TRBV25-1
ASSLEERDRGLNRF TRBJ2-1 TRBV7-8
ASSPGRVGSPEAF TRBJ1-1 TRBV18
ASSLPVGEDEKLF TRBJ1-4 TRBV7-2
ASSPRLGGLKTQY TRBJ2-5 TRBV5-1
SVTKTSGLYNEQF TRBJ2-1 TRBV29-1
ASRKTVTTNEKLF TRBJ1-4 TRBV19
ASSLEPRAGYGYT TRBJ1-2 TRBV28
AISESVAGGFNQPQH TRBJ1-5 TRBV10-3
ASSLALGGPETQY TRBJ2-5 TRBV7-9